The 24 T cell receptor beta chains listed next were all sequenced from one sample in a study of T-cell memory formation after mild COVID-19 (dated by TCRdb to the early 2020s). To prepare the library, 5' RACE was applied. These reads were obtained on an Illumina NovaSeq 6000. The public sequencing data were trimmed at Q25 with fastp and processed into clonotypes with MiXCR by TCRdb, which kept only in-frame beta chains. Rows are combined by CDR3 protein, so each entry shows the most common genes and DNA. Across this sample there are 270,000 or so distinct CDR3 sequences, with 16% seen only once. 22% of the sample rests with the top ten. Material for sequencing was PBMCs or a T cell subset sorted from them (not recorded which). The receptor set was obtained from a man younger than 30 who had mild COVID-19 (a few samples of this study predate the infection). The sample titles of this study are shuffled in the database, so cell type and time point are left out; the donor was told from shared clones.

The CDR3 region has the DNA TGTGCCATCAGCCCCTCTAGCGCCCCTCTGTTCTTC. Amino acid sequence: CAISPSSAPLFF. The chain carries TRBV10-3 and TRBJ2-1; a weak D match, TRBD2 (6 bases). The CDR3 consists of 12 residues. Trimming cost V 6 bases and J 15 bases, with 18 bases left between them. Germline V gene sequence: CDR1 ENHRY, CDR2 SYGVKD.

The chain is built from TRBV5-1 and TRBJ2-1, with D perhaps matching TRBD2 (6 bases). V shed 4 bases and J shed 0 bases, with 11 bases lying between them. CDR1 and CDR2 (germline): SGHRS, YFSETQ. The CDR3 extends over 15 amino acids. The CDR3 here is CASSRDLSSYNEQFF. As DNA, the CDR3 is TGCGCCAGCAGCCGGGACTTGAGCTCCTACAATGAGCAGTTCTTC.

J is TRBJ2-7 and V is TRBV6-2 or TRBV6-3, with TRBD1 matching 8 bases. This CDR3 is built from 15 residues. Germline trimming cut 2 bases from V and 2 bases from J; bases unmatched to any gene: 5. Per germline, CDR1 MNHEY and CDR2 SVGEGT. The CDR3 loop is CASSYTGQGPYEQYV. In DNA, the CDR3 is TGTGCCAGCAGTTACACTGGACAGGGCCCCTACGAGCAGTACGTC.

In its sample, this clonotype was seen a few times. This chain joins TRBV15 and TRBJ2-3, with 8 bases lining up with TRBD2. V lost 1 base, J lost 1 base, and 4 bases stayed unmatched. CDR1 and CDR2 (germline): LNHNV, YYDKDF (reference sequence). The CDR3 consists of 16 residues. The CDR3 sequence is CATSRGGSGGTDTQYF. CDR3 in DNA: TGTGCCACCAGCAGAGGTGGTAGCGGGGGCACAGATACGCAGTATTTT.

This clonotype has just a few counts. CDR3 sequence (DNA): TGTGCCAGCAGCCAAGATCGGGCCAACACTGAAGCTTTCTTT. This encodes CASSQDRANTEAFF. The chain has TRBV3-1 and TRBJ1-1; D is ambiguous. The germline gives CDR1 LGHDT, CDR2 YNNKEL (reference sequence). The ends were cut back, 0 bases at V and 2 bases at J, with 7 bases in the middle. The CDR3 has 14 amino acids.

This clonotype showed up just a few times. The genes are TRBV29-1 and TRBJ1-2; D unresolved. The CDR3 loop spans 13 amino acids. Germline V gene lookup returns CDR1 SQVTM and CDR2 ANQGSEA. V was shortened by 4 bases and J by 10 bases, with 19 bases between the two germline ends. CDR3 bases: TGCAGCGTTGGGGTTAACGTGGGTCCTACCTACACCTTC. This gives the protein CSVGVNVGPTYTF.

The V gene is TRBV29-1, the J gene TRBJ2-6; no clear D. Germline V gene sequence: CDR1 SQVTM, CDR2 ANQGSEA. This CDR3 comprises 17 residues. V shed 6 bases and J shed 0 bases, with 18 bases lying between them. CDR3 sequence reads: CSVLGRQQTSGANVLTF. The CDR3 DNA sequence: TGCAGCGTGCTTGGGCGGCAGCAGACCTCTGGGGCCAACGTCCTGACTTTC.

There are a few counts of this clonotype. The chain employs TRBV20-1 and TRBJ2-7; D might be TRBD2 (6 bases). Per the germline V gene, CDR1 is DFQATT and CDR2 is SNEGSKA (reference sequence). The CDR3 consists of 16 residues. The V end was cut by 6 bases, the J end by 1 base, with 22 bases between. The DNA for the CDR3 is TGCAGTGCCCCCCGGTACGTGGCGGGGCCTTCCTACGAGCAGTACTTC. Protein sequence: CSAPRYVAGPSYEQYF.

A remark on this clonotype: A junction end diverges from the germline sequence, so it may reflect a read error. The CDR3 nucleotides read TGTGCCAGCAGCCTGGGACTAGCGAGGGACGTGCACTTC. This gives the protein CASSLGLARDVHF. V usage is TRBV3-1 and J usage is TRBJ2-5; 10 bases fit TRBD2. CDR1 is LGHDT, CDR2 YNNKEL, per germline (reference sequence). This CDR3 is built from 13 residues.

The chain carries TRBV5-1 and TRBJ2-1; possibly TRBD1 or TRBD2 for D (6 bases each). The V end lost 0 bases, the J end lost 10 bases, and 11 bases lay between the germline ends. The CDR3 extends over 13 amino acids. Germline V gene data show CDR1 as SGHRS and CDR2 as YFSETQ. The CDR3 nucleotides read TGCGCCAGCAGCTTGGGGGGGGCCCCGGAGCAGTTCTTC. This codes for CASSLGGAPEQFF. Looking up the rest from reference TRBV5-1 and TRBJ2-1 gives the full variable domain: KAGVTQTPRYLIKTRGQQVTLSCSPISGHRSVSWYQQTPGQGLQFLFEYFSETQRNKGNFPGRFSGRQFSNSRSEMNVSTLELGDSALYLCASSLGGAPEQFFGPGTRLTVL.

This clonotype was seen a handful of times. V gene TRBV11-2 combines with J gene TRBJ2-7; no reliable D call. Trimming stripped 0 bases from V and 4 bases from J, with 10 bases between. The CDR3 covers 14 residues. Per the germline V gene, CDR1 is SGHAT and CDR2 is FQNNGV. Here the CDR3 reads CASSLDRGSYEQYV. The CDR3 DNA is TGTGCCAGCAGCTTAGATCGCGGATCGTACGAGCAGTACGTC.

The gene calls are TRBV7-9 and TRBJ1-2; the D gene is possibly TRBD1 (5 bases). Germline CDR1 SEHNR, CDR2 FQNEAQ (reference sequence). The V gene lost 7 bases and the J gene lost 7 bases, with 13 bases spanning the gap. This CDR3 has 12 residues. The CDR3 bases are TGTGCCAGCAAAGGGGAGTTGGGTGGCTACACCTTC. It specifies CASKGELGGYTF.

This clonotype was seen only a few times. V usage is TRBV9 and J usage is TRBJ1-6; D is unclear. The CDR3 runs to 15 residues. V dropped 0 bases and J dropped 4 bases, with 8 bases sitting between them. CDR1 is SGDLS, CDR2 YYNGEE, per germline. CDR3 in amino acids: CASSVEGRYNSPLHF. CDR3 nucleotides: TGTGCCAGCAGCGTAGAGGGCCGTTATAATTCACCCCTCCACTTT.

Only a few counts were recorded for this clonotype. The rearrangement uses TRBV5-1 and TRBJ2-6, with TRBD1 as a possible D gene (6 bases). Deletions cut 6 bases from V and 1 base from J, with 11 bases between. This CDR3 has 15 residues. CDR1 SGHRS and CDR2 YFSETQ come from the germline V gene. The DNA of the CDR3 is TGCGCCAGCACACAGGGCCGGTCTGGGGCCAACGTCCTGACTTTC. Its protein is CASTQGRSGANVLTF. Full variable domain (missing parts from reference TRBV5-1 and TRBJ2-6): KAGVTQTPRYLIKTRGQQVTLSCSPISGHRSVSWYQQTPGQGLQFLFEYFSETQRNKGNFPGRFSGRQFSNSRSEMNVSTLELGDSALYLCASTQGRSGANVLTFGAGSRLTVL.

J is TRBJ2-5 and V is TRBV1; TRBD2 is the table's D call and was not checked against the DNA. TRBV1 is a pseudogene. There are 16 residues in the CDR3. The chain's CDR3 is CTSSLIDPPLRETQYF. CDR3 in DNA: TGCACCAGCAGCCTGATTGATCCCCCGCTGAGAGAGACCCAGTACTTC.

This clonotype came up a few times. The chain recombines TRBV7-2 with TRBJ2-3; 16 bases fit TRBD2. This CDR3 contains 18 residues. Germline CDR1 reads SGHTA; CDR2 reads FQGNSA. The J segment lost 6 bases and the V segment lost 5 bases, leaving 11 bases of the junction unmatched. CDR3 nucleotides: TGTGCCAGCAGCCCCCGGCCGGGACTAGCGGGGGGGCGTGATACGCAGTATTTT. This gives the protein CASSPRPGLAGGRDTQYF.

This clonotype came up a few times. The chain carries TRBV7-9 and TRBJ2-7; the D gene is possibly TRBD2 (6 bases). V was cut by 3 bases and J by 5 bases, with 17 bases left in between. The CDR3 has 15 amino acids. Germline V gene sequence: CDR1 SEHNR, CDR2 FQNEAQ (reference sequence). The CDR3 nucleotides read TGTGCCAGCAGCTTTGCCGGTGGCGGGGTCCACGAGCAGTACTTC. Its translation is CASSFAGGGVHEQYF.

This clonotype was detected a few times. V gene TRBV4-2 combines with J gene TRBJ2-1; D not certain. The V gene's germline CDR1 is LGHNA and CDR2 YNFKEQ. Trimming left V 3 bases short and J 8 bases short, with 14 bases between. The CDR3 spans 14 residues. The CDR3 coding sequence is TGTGCCAGCAGCCAGGCCGAGGCGTCGGATGAGCAGTTCTTC. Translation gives CASSQAEASDEQFF.

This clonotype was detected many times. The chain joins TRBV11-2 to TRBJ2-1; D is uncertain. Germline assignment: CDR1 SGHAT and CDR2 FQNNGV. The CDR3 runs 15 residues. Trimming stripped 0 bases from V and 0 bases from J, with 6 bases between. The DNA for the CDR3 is TGTGCCAGCAGCTTAGAGGCAACCTCCTACAATGAGCAGTTCTTC. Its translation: CASSLEATSYNEQFF.

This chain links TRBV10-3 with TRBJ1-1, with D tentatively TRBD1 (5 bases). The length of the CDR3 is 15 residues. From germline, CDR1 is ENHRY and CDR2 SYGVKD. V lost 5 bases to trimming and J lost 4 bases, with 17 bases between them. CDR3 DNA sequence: TGTGCCATCAGTCCGCTGGGGGGGTCGGGCACTGAAGCTTTCTTT. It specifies CAISPLGGSGTEAFF.

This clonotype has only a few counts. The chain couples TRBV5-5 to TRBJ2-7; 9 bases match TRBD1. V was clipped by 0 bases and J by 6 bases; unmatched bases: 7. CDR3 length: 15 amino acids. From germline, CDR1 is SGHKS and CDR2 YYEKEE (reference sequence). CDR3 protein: CASSLGGTGSSEQYV. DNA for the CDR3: TGTGCCAGCAGCTTGGGAGGGACAGGGTCGAGCGAGCAGTACGTC.

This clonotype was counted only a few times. In DNA form, the CDR3 reads TGTGCCAGCAGTTTCTGGACAGGGGGCACTGAAGCTTTCTTT. It is translated as CASSFWTGGTEAFF. The chain couples TRBV28 to TRBJ1-1, with TRBD1 matching over 10 bases. CDR1 MDHEN and CDR2 SYDVKM come from the germline V gene. Trimming cost V 3 bases and J 4 bases; bases outside gene matches: 2. The CDR3 covers 14 residues.

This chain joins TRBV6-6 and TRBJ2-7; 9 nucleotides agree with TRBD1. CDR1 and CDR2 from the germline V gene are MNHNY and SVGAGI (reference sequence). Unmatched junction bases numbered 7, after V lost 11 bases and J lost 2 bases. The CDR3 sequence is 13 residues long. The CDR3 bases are TGTGCCCACGGACAGGGGCCTACCTACGAGCAGTACGTC. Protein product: CAHGQGPTYEQYV.

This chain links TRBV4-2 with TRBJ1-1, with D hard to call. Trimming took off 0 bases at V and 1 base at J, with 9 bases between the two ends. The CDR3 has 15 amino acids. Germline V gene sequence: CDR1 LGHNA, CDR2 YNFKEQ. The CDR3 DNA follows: TGTGCCAGCAGCCAAGATCCGGTGGAGAACACTGAAGCTTTCTTT. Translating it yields CASSQDPVENTEAFF.